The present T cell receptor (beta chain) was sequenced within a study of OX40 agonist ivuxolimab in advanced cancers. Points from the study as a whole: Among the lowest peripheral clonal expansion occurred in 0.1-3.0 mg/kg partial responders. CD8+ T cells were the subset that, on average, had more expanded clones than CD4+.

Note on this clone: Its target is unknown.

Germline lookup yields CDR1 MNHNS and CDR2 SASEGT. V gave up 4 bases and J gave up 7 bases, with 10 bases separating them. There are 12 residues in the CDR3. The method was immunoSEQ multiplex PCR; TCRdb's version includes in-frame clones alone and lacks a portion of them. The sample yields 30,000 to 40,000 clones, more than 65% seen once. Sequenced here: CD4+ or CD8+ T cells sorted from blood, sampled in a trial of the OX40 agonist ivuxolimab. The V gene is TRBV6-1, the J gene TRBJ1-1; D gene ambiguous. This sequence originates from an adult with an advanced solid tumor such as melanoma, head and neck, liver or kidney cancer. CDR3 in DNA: TGTGCCAGCAGTGCCATAAACCTTGAAGCTTTCTTT. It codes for CASSAINLEAFF.